The 13 T cell receptor beta chains below come from one sample, sequenced in a study of shared clonotypes between healthy human individuals. Measured with immunoSEQ multiplex PCR; TCRdb has only the in-frame clones, and not every one. The sample holds some 2,000,000 clones, roughly 95% seen once. The specimen sequenced was naive CD4+ T cells sorted from blood. Subset given: CD45RA+ positively selected. The receptors derive from a man aged 18 to 30 in good health.

V is TRBV10-3 and J is TRBJ1-3; TRBD1 is a possible D gene (5 bases). This CDR3 contains 16 residues. V shed 6 bases and J shed 0 bases, with 15 bases lying between them. Germline lookup yields CDR1 ENHRY and CDR2 SYGVKD. CDR3 coding DNA: TGTGCCATCAGGGGGGAAACGCCGAACTCTGGAAACACCATATATTTT. Translating gives CAIRGETPNSGNTIYF.

The chain recombines TRBV5-1 with TRBJ1-4; D ambiguous. V was trimmed by 4 bases and J by 6 bases, leaving 10 bases between them. The CDR3 runs to 13 residues. Germline CDR1 reads SGHRS; CDR2 reads YFSETQ. The DNA for the CDR3 is TGCGCCAGCAGCGACGGGCCTGATGAAAAACTGTTTTTT. Amino acids: CASSDGPDEKLFF.

This chain connects TRBV9 to TRBJ1-6; D might be TRBD1 (5 bases). The V end lost 0 bases, the J end lost 10 bases, and 11 bases lay between the germline ends. Looked up from germline, CDR1 is SGDLS and CDR2 is YYNGEE. CDR3 size: 14 residues. Written as DNA, the CDR3 is TGTGCCAGCAGCGTAGATAGGGGTGGATCACCCCTCCACTTT. Translating gives CASSVDRGGSPLHF. The complete variable domain, with remaining parts taken from reference TRBV9 and TRBJ1-6, reads DSGVTQTPKHLITATGQRVTLRCSPRSGDLSVYWYQQSLDQGLQFLIQYYNGEERAKGNILERFSAQQFPDLHSELNLSSLELGDSALYFCASSVDRGGSPLHFGNGTRLTVT.

Here the CDR3 reads CAWSGGRGPYF. In DNA form, the CDR3 reads TGTGCCTGGAGTGGGGGGCGAGGCCCTTACTTC. V and J are TRBV30 and TRBJ2-7; TRBD1 might be the D (6 bases). V lost 1 base and J 13 bases, leaving 14 bases between the germline ends. The CDR3 runs to 11 residues. The germline gives CDR1 GTSNPN, CDR2 SVGIG (reference sequence).

This rearrangement joins TRBV28 to TRBJ2-1; D possibly matches TRBD1 or TRBD2 (6 bases each). Germline V gene sequence: CDR1 MDHEN, CDR2 SYDVKM. This CDR3 has 15 amino acids. Trimming removed 8 bases from V and 14 bases from J, with 28 bases in between. The CDR3, as DNA: TGTGCCAGCGCATCGCGGGACACTACTACAAGCGTGGAGTTCTTC. Translated, it gives CASASRDTTTSVEFF.

On this clone itself: Other DNA sequences in the sample encode the same CDR3. The chain uses TRBV7-2 and TRBJ2-7; no reliable D call. The CDR3 runs to 13 residues. Trimming removed 1 base at V and 0 bases at J, with 4 bases between. Germline V gene lookup returns CDR1 SGHTA and CDR2 FQGNSA. DNA of the CDR3: TGTGCCAGCAGCTTAGGAGTCTCCTACGAGCAGTACTTC. It encodes CASSLGVSYEQYF.

The J gene is TRBJ2-1, the V gene TRBV27; TRBD2 matches at 11 bases. This CDR3 is built from 20 residues. The junction had 15 bases not matched to a gene; V was cut back by 5 bases and J by 0 bases. CDR1 MNHEY and CDR2 SMNVEV come from the germline V gene (reference sequence). Here the CDR3 DNA reads TGTGCCAGCAGTCAACAATTAGCGGGAGGGCTTTCGAGCTCCTACAATGAGCAGTTCTTC. Its protein product is CASSQQLAGGLSSSYNEQFF.

This clone has a single count. The V call is TRBV6-1, the J call TRBJ1-1, with TRBD1 matching 7 bases. CDR3 length: 13 residues. Germline V gene sequence: CDR1 MNHNS, CDR2 SASEGT. V shed 7 bases, J shed 5 bases, and the junction held 7 bases outside the gene matches. CDR3 residues: CASNNRGWTEAFF. The CDR3 DNA reads TGTGCCAGCAATAACAGGGGCTGGACTGAAGCTTTCTTT.

Turning to this clone: Distinct nucleotide sequences in the sample also encode this CDR3. This chain uses TRBV10-1 with TRBJ1-1; no reliable D call. The V gene lost 4 bases and the J gene lost 0 bases, with 6 bases spanning the gap. The CDR3 length is 13 residues. CDR1 is WNHNN, CDR2 SYGVQD, per germline (reference sequence). The CDR3 sequence is CASSAQVNTEAFF. DNA of the CDR3: TGCGCCAGCAGTGCTCAGGTGAACACTGAAGCTTTCTTT.

This sequence joins TRBV5-1 and TRBJ2-2, with TRBD2 matching 11 bases. Trimming removed 0 bases from V and 2 bases from J; junction bases left unmatched: 9. Germline CDR1 reads SGHRS; CDR2 reads YFSETQ. The CDR3 covers 19 residues. CDR3 in amino acids: CASSLGLAGTYLNTGELFF. As DNA, the CDR3 is TGCGCCAGCAGCTTGGGACTAGCGGGGACATACCTCAACACCGGGGAGCTGTTTTTT. The variable domain in full, completed from reference TRBV5-1 and TRBJ2-2, reads KAGVTQTPRYLIKTRGQQVTLSCSPISGHRSVSWYQQTPGQGLQFLFEYFSETQRNKGNFPGRFSGRQFSNSRSEMNVSTLELGDSALYLCASSLGLAGTYLNTGELFFGEGSRLTVL.

This clone came up a few times. The chain links TRBV14 to TRBJ1-4; unclear D gene. V lost 0 bases and J lost 8, with 16 bases in between. From germline, CDR1 is SGHDN and CDR2 FVKESK. The CDR3 loop spans 16 amino acids. The CDR3: CASSQESAGVEEKLFF. CDR3 coding DNA: TGTGCCAGCAGCCAAGAGTCCGCAGGAGTAGAAGAAAAACTGTTTTTT.

The chain links TRBV18 to TRBJ1-2; 8 positions agree with TRBD1. The trim removed 2 bases at V and 4 bases at J, leaving 3 bases unmatched. Germline loops: CDR1 KGHSH, CDR2 LQKENI. There are 14 residues in the CDR3. Here the CDR3 DNA reads TGTGCCAGCTCACCAGGGCAGGGGGCCTATGGCTACACCTTC. It is translated as CASSPGQGAYGYTF.

The chain recombines TRBV10-3 with TRBJ2-7; the D gene could be TRBD1 or TRBD2 (6 bases each). Between the trimmed V and J ends, which lost 4 bases and 5 bases, there was a span of 15 bases. This CDR3 region has 14 residues. In germline, CDR1 is ENHRY, CDR2 SYGVKD. The CDR3: CAISGNAEGDEQYF. CDR3 sequence (DNA): TGTGCCATCAGTGGGAATGCGGAGGGGGACGAGCAGTACTTC.